These 10 T cell receptor beta chains originate from one sample sequenced in a study of blood T cell repertoires in COVID-19 (dated by TCRdb to 2018 to 2020). Library prep was done by the immunoSEQ multiplex PCR assay. TCRdb retrieved this table from immuneACCESS and kept in-frame rearrangements only. Not all clones are present; in checked studies, unresolved V genes account for under half, and no reason is known for the remainder. Counted in this sample were roughly 350,000 clones; approximately 81% of them appeared once. The ten largest clones take up roughly 3.4% of the sample. Sequences were obtained from peripheral blood. Every receptor here comes from a woman aged 18-29 years with acute or convalescent COVID-19.

The V gene is TRBV5-4, the J gene TRBJ2-5; tentative D call: TRBD1 (6 bases). Germline CDR1 is SGHNT and CDR2 is YYREEE (reference sequence). V lost 9 bases to trimming and J lost 5 bases, with 20 bases between them. The CDR3 runs to 14 residues. CDR3: CAIGPGTQGETQYF. DNA for the CDR3: TGTGCCATCGGACCGGGGACACAAGGGGAGACCCAGTACTTC. Full variable domain (missing parts from reference TRBV5-4 and TRBJ2-5): ETGVTQSPTHLIKTRGQQVTLRCSSQSGHNTVSWYQQALGQGPQFIFQYYREEENGRGNFPPRFSGLQFPNYSSELNVNALELDDSALYLCAIGPGTQGETQYFGPGTRLLVL.

J is TRBJ2-1 and V is TRBV4-2; D is ambiguous. The V and J ends lost 0 bases and 0 bases respectively, with 15 bases between them. Germline V gene lookup returns CDR1 LGHNA and CDR2 YNFKEQ. The CDR3 length is 18 residues. CDR3 in DNA: TGTGCCAGCAGCCAAGATCGCGACATATTCGTCTCCTACAATGAGCAGTTCTTC. It codes for CASSQDRDIFVSYNEQFF.

The chain combines TRBV5-1 with TRBJ1-4; TRBD1 aligns across 9 bases. Germline values: CDR1 SGHRS, CDR2 YFSETQ. This CDR3 is built from 15 residues. V lost 2 bases and J lost 10; bases outside the gene matches: 9. The CDR3 reads CASSFIADRGGKLFF. In nucleotides, the CDR3 is TGCGCCAGCAGCTTTATTGCGGACAGGGGCGGAAAACTGTTTTTT.

This chain links TRBV2 with TRBJ1-2; D remains ambiguous. This CDR3 has 13 amino acids. The germline V gene encodes CDR1 SNHLY and CDR2 FYNNEI. V was trimmed by 2 bases and J by 3 bases, leaving 7 bases between them. The chain's CDR3 is CASSEQQDYGYTF. Here the CDR3 DNA reads TGTGCCAGCAGTGAACAGCAGGACTATGGCTACACCTTC. Together with reference TRBV2 and TRBJ1-2, the CDR3 gives the full variable domain: EPEVTQTPSHQVTQMGQEVILRCVPISNHLYFYWYRQILGQKVEFLVSFYNNEISEKSEIFDDQFSVERPDGSNFTLKIRSTKLEDSAMYFCASSEQQDYGYTFGSGTRLTVV.

The chain joins TRBV6-5 to TRBJ2-7, with 7 bases fitting TRBD1. The length of the CDR3 is 14 residues. Germline-derived CDR1 and CDR2 are MNHEY and SVGAGI. The V and J ends lost 10 bases and 3 bases, in that order; junction bases with no gene match: 12. CDR3 amino acids: CATLRQGGLYEQYF. CDR3 nucleotides: TGTGCCACCCTGAGACAGGGTGGCCTCTACGAGCAGTACTTC.

The chain joins TRBV2 to TRBJ2-1; 8 nucleotides align to TRBD1. Trimming took 7 bases from V and 7 from J; bases not matched to a gene: 18. In germline, CDR1 is SNHLY, CDR2 FYNNEI. This CDR3 contains 17 residues. This CDR3 is CASIPYPGQGNWNEQFF. CDR3 nucleotides: TGTGCCAGCATTCCATACCCCGGACAGGGTAATTGGAATGAGCAGTTCTTC.

In DNA form, the CDR3 reads TGTGCCAGTAGTATCCCAGGGGGCGCGGGAAGCAATCAGCCCCAGCATTTT. Amino acids: CASSIPGGAGSNQPQHF. V is TRBV19 and J is TRBJ1-5; 8 bases fit TRBD1. With 3 bases clipped from V and 1 base from J, the junction kept 8 bases outside the gene matches. Germline CDR1 LNHDA, CDR2 SQIVND (reference sequence). The CDR3 runs 17 residues.

The rearrangement uses TRBV19 and TRBJ1-5; possibly TRBD1 for D (6 bases). V lost 3 bases, J lost 7 bases, and 13 bases lay in between. Per germline, CDR1 LNHDA and CDR2 SQIVND (reference sequence). CDR3 length equals 14 residues. Here the CDR3 DNA reads TGTGCCAGTAGTATCGACAATACAGGGCAGCCCCAGCATTTT. It encodes CASSIDNTGQPQHF.

In this sample, this clone turned up a few times. This rearrangement joins TRBV27 to TRBJ1-1, with D unclear. Trimming took 2 bases from V and 5 from J, leaving 9 bases between them. This CDR3 has 13 amino acids. The V gene's germline CDR1 is MNHEY and CDR2 SMNVEV (reference sequence). CDR3 DNA: TGTGCCAGCAGTTTAACAGATGGAACTGAAGCTTTCTTT. Amino acids: CASSLTDGTEAFF.

Only one count was recorded for this clone. The chain combines TRBV19 with TRBJ1-4; 9 bases are shared with TRBD1. This CDR3 has 17 amino acids. With V trimmed by 6 bases and J by 7 bases, 15 bases remained unmatched. The germline V gene has CDR1 LNHDA and CDR2 SQIVND (reference sequence). CDR3 DNA: TGTGCCAGTAGCAAGGGGATCCGGGACAGGGTGGGTGAAAAACTGTTTTTT. It yields the protein CASSKGIRDRVGEKLFF.